The rows below give T cell receptor beta chains drawn from one sample of a study of CD8 T cells in Susac syndrome. One entry per CDR3 protein, called by TCRdb with MiXCR from the immunoSEQ multiplex PCR reads. The data contain about 300,000 distinct CDR3 sequences, 89% of them seen just once; the ten biggest clones take up more than 0.15%. The sample was CD8+ T cells from PBMCs. These receptors were taken from a human donor with multiple sclerosis. Both conserved end residues are part of each CDR3. The D gene is left open where the match is weak. Some rows mark clone size as missing; the rest say once, few, many or name a class of expanded clone.

cdr3_nt,cdr3_aa,clone_size,d_call,v_call,j_call
TGCAGTGCTAGGGCCTGGCCCAGGGGCTACACCTTC,CSARAWPRGYTF,-,-,TRBV20-1,TRBJ1-2
TGTGCCAGCAGCGCAGAACAACAGGGTGGGCAAGAGACCCAGTACTTC,CASSAEQQGGQETQYF,-,-,TRBV9,TRBJ2-5
TGTGCCAGCAGCTTCGGCACTAACTCCTATAATTCACCCCTCCACTTT,CASSFGTNSYNSPLHF,-,-,TRBV7-2,TRBJ1-6
TGCGCCAGCAGCCAAACAGCGGGAGGGGCCTACAATGAGCAGTTCTTC,CASSQTAGGAYNEQFF,-,TRBD2,TRBV4-1,TRBJ2-1
TGTGCCAGCAGCTGGGGGGCAGGGCTTGACTATGGCTACACCTTC,CASSWGAGLDYGYTF,-,-,TRBV5-5,TRBJ1-2
TGTGCCAGCAGCCCGACAGGGAATACGCAGTATTTT,CASSPTGNTQYF,once,TRBD1,TRBV14,TRBJ2-3
TGTGCCAGCTCACACCGGAGGGGCGGGAGGGAGTACGAGCAGTACTTC,CASSHRRGGREYEQYF,-,TRBD2,TRBV18,TRBJ2-7
TGCGCCAGCAGCCAAAGGGGTGAGACCGAAAAACTGTTTTTT,CASSQRGETEKLFF,-,-,TRBV4-1,TRBJ1-4
TGTGCCAGCAGCGTAGTCCAGGGCCTGAACACTGAAGCTTTCTTT,CASSVVQGLNTEAFF,-,-,TRBV9,TRBJ1-1
TGCAGTGCTAGAGACGCGGTGGATGGCTACACCTTC,CSARDAVDGYTF,-,-,TRBV20-1,TRBJ1-2
TGTGCCAGTAGTATAGGGGGACGGGGGCGATACAATGAGCAGTTCTTC,CASSIGGRGRYNEQFF,-,-,TRBV19,TRBJ2-1
TGTGCCAGCAGTTCCCTTAATTCACCCCTCCACTTT,CASSSLNSPLHF,-,-,TRBV12-3/TRBV12-4,TRBJ1-6
TGTGCCAGCTCACCAGTGCTTCGTAGGCAGTTCTATGGCTACACCTTC,CASSPVLRRQFYGYTF,-,-,TRBV18,TRBJ1-2
TGTGCCAGCAGCCCGGGGCTAGCGGGACCACTCGTCACAGATACGCAGTATTTT,CASSPGLAGPLVTDTQYF,-,TRBD2,TRBV11-3,TRBJ2-3
TGTGCCTGGAATACGGGGAGCGAGGGGACTGAAGCTTTCTTT,CAWNTGSEGTEAFF,-,-,TRBV30,TRBJ1-1
TGTGCCAGCAGCAGTTCCGGGACAGGGGGCGCATTCTATGGCTACACCTTC,CASSSSGTGGAFYGYTF,-,TRBD1,TRBV7-9,TRBJ1-2
TGCAGCGCTCCGCCTGGGAAGAGCAATGAGCAGTTCTTC,CSAPPGKSNEQFF,-,-,TRBV29-1,TRBJ2-1
TGTGCCAGCAGCGCTAGCGGCCTCGGCGGACAGGAAGAGACCCAGTACTTC,CASSASGLGGQEETQYF,-,-,TRBV11-2,TRBJ2-5
TGCAGCGCGTCAAGCGGGGCGACGAACACCGGGGAGCTGTTTTTT,CSASSGATNTGELFF,-,TRBD2,TRBV29-1,TRBJ2-2
TGTGCCAGCAGTGGACTAGACTCCTACAATGAGCAGTTCTTC,CASSGLDSYNEQFF,once,-,TRBV6-1,TRBJ2-1
TGCAGCGTTCCAGGGGGTAACGGGGAGCTGTTTTTT,CSVPGGNGELFF,-,TRBD1,TRBV29-1,TRBJ2-2
TGTGCCAGCCACAGCAGATGGTCGGTGGGCACAGATACGCAGTATTTT,CASHSRWSVGTDTQYF,once,-,TRBV28,TRBJ2-3
TGTGCCAGCACCGCCGATCCGGACAGGGGGCCGGTCTACGAGCAGTACTTC,CASTADPDRGPVYEQYF,-,-,TRBV21-1,TRBJ2-7
TGCGCCAGCAGCCAGCAGGATAGACAGGGGTTGGAGACCCAGTACTTC,CASSQQDRQGLETQYF,-,TRBD1,TRBV4-3,TRBJ2-5
TGTGCCATCGGACTAGCGGGAGCCACCGGGGAGCTGTTTTTT,CAIGLAGATGELFF,-,TRBD2,TRBV2,TRBJ2-2
TGTGCCAGCAGTGAAGGAGGGGGCTCCTACAATGAGCAGTTCTTC,CASSEGGGSYNEQFF,-,-,TRBV2,TRBJ2-1
TGTGCCAGCAGCTTGGTGGGAGGGATTGGAGATACGCAGTATTTT,CASSLVGGIGDTQYF,once,TRBD2,TRBV11-2,TRBJ2-3
TGCAGTGCTAGCCCGGGAGGGGAGCTGAACACCGGGGAGCTGTTTTTT,CSASPGGELNTGELFF,-,TRBD2,TRBV20-1,TRBJ2-2
TGTGCCAGCAGCCAAGATGTTGCAGGGTGTGATCAGCCCCAGCATTTT,CASSQDVAGCDQPQHF,few,-,TRBV3-1,TRBJ1-5
TGTGCCAGCAGCTTGGGGGACAGGAACACTGAAGCTTTCTTT,CASSLGDRNTEAFF,once,TRBD1,TRBV5-4,TRBJ1-1
TGTGCCACCAGAAGAAACAGGGCGGATAATGAAAAACTGTTTTTT,CATRRNRADNEKLFF,-,-,TRBV15,TRBJ1-4
TGTGCCAGCAGTTCAACAGCGGAGTGTTACAATGAGCAGTTCTTC,CASSSTAECYNEQFF,-,-,TRBV11-3,TRBJ2-1
TGTGCCAGCAGCCTGGCGGGCGGGTTCCAAGAGACCCAGTACTTC,CASSLAGGFQETQYF,-,-,TRBV7-3,TRBJ2-5
TGCAGCGTTGTTGAGTTGGTAGAGGGACAGGGCCCCTACGAGCAGTACTTC,CSVVELVEGQGPYEQYF,-,TRBD1,TRBV29-1,TRBJ2-7
TGCAGGCCCTCCCCTAGCTGGTATGAGCAGTACTTC,CRPSPSWYEQYF,-,-,TRBV29-1,TRBJ2-7
TGTGCCACGGAGGCGGGAGCGGGAGTGGGCACCGGGGAGCTGTTTTTT,CATEAGAGVGTGELFF,-,TRBD2,TRBV5-4,TRBJ2-2
TGTGCCAGCAGTCCCGGTAGCGGGGGGGGTTACGAGCAGTACTTC,CASSPGSGGGYEQYF,-,TRBD2,TRBV28,TRBJ2-7
TGCGCCAGCAGCCAAGTAAACTTCCCGGGAAGCAAAGAGACCCAGTACTTC,CASSQVNFPGSKETQYF,-,-,TRBV4-1,TRBJ2-5
TGTGCCAGCAGGACTAGCGGGAGGACCCGCACACGGGGTGAGCAGTTCTTC,CASRTSGRTRTRGEQFF,-,TRBD2,TRBV2,TRBJ2-1